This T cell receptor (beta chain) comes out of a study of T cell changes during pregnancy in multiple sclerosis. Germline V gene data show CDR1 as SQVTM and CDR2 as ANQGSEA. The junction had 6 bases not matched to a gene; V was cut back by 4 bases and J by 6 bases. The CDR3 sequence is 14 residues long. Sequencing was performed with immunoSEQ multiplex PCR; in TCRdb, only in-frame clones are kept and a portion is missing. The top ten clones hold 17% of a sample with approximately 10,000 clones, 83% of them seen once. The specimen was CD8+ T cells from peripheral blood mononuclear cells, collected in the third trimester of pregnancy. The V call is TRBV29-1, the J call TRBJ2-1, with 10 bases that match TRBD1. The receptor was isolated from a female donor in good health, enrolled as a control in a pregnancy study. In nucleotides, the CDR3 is TGCAGCGTTGGTAGACAGGGGGCGTTCAATGAGCAGTTCTTC. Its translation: CSVGRQGAFNEQFF.